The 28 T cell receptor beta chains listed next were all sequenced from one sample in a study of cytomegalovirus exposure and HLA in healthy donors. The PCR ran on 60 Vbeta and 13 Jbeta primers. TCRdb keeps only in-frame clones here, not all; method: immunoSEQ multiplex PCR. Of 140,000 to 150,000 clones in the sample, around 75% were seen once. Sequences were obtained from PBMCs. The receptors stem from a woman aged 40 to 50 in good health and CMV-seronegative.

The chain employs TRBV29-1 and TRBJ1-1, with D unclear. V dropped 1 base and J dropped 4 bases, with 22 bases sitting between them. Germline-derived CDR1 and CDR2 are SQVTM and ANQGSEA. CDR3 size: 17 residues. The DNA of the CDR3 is TGCAGCGTTGAAGGTTCGTCTGGGCCCCGGCCGTCCACTGAAGCTTTCTTT. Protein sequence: CSVEGSSGPRPSTEAFF.

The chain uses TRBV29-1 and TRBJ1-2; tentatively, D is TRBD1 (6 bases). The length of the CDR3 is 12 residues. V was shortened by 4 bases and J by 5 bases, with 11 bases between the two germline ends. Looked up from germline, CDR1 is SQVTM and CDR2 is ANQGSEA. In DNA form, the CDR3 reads TGCAGCGTTGGGACAGACGGTTATGGCTACACCTTC. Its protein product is CSVGTDGYGYTF. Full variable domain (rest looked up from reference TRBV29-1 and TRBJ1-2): SAVISQKPSRDICQRGTSLTIQCQVDSQVTMMFWYRQQPGQSLTLIATANQGSEATYESGFVIDKFPISRPNLTFSTLTVSNMSPEDSSIYLCSVGTDGYGYTFGSGTRLTVV.

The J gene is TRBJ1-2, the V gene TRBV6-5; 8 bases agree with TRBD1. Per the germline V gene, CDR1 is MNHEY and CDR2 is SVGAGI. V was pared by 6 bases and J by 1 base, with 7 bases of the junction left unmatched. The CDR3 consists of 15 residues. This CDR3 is CASRFSGGLNYGYTF. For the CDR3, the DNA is TGTGCCAGCAGGTTTTCAGGGGGCCTTAACTATGGCTACACCTTC.

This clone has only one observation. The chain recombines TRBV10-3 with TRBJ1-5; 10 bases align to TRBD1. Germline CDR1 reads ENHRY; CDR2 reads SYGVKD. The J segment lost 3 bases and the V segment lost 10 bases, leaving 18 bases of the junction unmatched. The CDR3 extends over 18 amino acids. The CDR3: CATRPGTGAGEANQPQHF. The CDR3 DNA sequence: TGTGCCACACGTCCCGGGACAGGGGCGGGTGAGGCCAATCAGCCCCAGCATTTT.

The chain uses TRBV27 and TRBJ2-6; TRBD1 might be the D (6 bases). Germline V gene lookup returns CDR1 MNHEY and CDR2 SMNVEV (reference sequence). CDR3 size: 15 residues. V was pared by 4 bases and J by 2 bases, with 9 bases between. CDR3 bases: TGTGCCAGCAGTTCCGGACAGCCTGGGGCCAACGTCCTGACTTTC. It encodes CASSSGQPGANVLTF. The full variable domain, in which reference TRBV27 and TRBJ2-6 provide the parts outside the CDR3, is EAQVTQNPRYLITVTGKKLTVTCSQNMNHEYMSWYRQDPGLGLRQIYYSMNVEVTDKGDVPEGYKVSRKEKRNFPLILESPSPNQTSLYFCASSSGQPGANVLTFGAGSRLTVL.

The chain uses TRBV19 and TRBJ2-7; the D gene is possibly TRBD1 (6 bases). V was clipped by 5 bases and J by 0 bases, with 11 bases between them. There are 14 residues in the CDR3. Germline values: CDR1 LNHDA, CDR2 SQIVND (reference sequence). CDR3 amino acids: CASSPGHNSYEQYF. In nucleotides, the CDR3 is TGTGCCAGTAGTCCGGGACACAACTCCTACGAGCAGTACTTC.

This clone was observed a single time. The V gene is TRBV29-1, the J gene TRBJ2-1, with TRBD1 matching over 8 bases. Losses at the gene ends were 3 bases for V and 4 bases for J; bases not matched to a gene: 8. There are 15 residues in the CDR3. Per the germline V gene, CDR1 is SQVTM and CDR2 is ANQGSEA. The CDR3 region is CSVDQGAQVYNEQFF. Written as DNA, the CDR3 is TGCAGCGTTGACCAGGGGGCGCAGGTTTACAATGAGCAGTTCTTC.

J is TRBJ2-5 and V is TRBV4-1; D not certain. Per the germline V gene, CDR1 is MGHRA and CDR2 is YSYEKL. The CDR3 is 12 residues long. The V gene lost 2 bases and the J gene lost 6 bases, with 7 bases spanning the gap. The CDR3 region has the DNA TGCGCCAGCAGCCAAAGCTTGCAGACCCAGTACTTC. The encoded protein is CASSQSLQTQYF.

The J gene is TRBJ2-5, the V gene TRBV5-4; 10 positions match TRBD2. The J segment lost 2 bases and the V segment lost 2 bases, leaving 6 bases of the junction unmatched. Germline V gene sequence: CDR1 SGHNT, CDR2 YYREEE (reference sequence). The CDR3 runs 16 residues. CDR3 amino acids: CASSFTSGALQETQYF. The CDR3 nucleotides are TGTGCCAGCAGCTTTACTAGCGGGGCCTTACAAGAGACCCAGTACTTC. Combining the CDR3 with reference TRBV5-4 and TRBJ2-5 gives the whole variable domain ETGVTQSPTHLIKTRGQQVTLRCSSQSGHNTVSWYQQALGQGPQFIFQYYREEENGRGNFPPRFSGLQFPNYSSELNVNALELDDSALYLCASSFTSGALQETQYFGPGTRLLVL.

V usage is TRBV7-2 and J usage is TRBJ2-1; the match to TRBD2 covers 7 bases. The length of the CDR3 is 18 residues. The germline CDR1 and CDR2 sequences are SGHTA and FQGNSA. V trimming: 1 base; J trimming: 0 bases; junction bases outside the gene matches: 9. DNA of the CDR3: TGTGCCAGCAGCTTAGTTATCAGCGGGACGGTCTCCTACAATGAGCAGTTCTTC. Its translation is CASSLVISGTVSYNEQFF. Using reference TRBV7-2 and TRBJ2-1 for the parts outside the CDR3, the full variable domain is GAGVSQSPSNKVTEKGKDVELRCDPISGHTALYWYRQSLGQGLEFLIYFQGNSAPDKSGLPSDRFSAERTGGSVSTLTIQRTQQEDSAVYLCASSLVISGTVSYNEQFFGPGTRLTVL.

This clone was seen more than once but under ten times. The CDR3 loop is CASSLEDRRNTF. In nucleotides, the CDR3 is TGTGCCAGCAGCTTAGAAGACAGGAGGAACACCTTC. V and J are TRBV7-2 and TRBJ1-2, with a possible D match to TRBD1 (6 bases). CDR1 and CDR2 (germline): SGHTA, FQGNSA. This CDR3 has 12 amino acids. V dropped 1 base and J dropped 12 bases, with 12 bases sitting between them.

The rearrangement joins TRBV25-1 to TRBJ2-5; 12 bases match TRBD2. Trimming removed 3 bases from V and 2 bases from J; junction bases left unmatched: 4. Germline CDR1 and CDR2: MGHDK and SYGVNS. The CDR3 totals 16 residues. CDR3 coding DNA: TGTGCCAGCAGTGATACTAGCGGGAGGCGTCAAGAGACCCAGTACTTC. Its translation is CASSDTSGRRQETQYF. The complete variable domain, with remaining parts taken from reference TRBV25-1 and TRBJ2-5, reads EADIYQTPRYLVIGTGKKITLECSQTMGHDKMYWYQQDPGMELHLIHYSYGVNSTEKGDLSSESTVSRIRTEHFPLTLESARPSHTSQYLCASSDTSGRRQETQYFGPGTRLLVL.

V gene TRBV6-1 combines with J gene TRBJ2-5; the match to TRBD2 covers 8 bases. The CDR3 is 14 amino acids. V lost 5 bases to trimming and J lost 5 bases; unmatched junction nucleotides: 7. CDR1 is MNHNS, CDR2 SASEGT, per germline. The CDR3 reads CASSPAGEAETQYF. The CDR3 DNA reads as TGTGCCAGCAGTCCAGCGGGAGAGGCGGAGACCCAGTACTTC.

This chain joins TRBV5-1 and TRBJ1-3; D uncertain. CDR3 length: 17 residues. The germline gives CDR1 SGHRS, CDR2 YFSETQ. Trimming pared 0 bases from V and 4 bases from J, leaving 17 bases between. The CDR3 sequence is CASSLGGSWSGGNTIYF. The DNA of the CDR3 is TGCGCCAGCAGCTTGGGAGGGTCCTGGAGCGGAGGAAACACCATATATTTT.

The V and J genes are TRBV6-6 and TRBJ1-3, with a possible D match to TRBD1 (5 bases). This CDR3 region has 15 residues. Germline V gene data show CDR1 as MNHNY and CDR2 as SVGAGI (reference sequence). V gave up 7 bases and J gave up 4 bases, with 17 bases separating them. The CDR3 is CASNEQTEKGNTIYF. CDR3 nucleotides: TGTGCCAGCAACGAACAGACAGAAAAAGGAAACACCATATATTTT.

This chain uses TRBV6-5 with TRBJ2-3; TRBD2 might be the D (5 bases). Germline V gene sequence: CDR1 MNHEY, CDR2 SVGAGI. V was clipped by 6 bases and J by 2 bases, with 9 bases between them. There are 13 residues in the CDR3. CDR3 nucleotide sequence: TGTGCCAGCAGACGGACTTTCACAGATACGCAGTATTTT. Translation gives CASRRTFTDTQYF.

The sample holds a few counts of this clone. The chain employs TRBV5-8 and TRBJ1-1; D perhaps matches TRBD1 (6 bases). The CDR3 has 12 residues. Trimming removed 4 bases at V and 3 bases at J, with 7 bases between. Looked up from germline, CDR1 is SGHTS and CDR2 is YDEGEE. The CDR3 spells CASSHRDTEAFF. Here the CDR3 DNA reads TGTGCCAGCAGCCACAGGGACACTGAAGCTTTCTTT.

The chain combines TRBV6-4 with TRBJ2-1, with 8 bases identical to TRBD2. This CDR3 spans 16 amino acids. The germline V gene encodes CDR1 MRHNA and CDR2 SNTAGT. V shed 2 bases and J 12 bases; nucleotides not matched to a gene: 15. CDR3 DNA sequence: TGTGCCAGCAGTGACACGCACCAGACTAGCGTGGGTGCGCAGTTCTTC. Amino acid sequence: CASSDTHQTSVGAQFF.

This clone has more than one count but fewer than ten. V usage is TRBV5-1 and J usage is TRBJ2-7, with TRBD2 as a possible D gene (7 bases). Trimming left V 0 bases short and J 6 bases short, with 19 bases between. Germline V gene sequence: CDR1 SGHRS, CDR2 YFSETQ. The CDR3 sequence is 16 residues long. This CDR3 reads CASSLAAGARVGEQYF. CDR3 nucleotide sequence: TGCGCCAGCAGCTTGGCGGCGGGGGCAAGGGTGGGCGAGCAGTACTTC.

CDR3 nucleotide sequence: TGTGCCAGCAGTACCTTGAGACAGGTAGCCAAAAACATTCAGTACTTC. Amino acid sequence: CASSTLRQVAKNIQYF. The V call is TRBV28, the J call TRBJ2-4, with D maybe TRBD1 (6 bases). CDR1 is MDHEN, CDR2 SYDVKM, per germline. Trimming removed 5 bases from V and 0 bases from J, with 14 bases in between. The CDR3 sequence is 16 residues long.

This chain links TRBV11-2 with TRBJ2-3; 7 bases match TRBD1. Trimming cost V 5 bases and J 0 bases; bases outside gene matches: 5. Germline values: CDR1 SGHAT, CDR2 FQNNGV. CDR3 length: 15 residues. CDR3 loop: CASSPGTASTDTQYF. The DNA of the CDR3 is TGTGCCAGCAGCCCGGGGACAGCTAGCACAGATACGCAGTATTTT.

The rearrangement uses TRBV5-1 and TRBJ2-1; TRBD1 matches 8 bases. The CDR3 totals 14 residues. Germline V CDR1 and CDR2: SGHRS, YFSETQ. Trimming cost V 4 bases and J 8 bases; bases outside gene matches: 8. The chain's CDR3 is CASSRRQGSDEQFF. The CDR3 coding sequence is TGCGCCAGCAGCCGCCGACAGGGGTCTGATGAGCAGTTCTTC. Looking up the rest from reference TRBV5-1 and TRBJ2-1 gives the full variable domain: KAGVTQTPRYLIKTRGQQVTLSCSPISGHRSVSWYQQTPGQGLQFLFEYFSETQRNKGNFPGRFSGRQFSNSRSEMNVSTLELGDSALYLCASSRRQGSDEQFFGPGTRLTVL.

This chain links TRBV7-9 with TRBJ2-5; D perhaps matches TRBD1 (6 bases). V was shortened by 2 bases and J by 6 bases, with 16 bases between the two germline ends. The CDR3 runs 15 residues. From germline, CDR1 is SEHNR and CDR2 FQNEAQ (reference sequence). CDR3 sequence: CASSLTRTVVKTQYF. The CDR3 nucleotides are TGTGCCAGCAGCTTAACCCGGACAGTGGTAAAGACCCAGTACTTC.

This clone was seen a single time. The CDR3 DNA sequence: TGTGCCAGCAGTGACTCGGGGACAGGAACTTCTGGAGGCTACACCTTC. Translating it yields CASSDSGTGTSGGYTF. The chain employs TRBV6-4 and TRBJ1-2, with 8 positions matching TRBD1. This CDR3 region has 16 residues. The ends lost 0 bases at V and 8 bases at J; junction bases unmatched: 11. CDR1 MRHNA and CDR2 SNTAGT come from the germline V gene.

The CDR3 region is CASSSTPRGGSRSYNEQFF. The CDR3 DNA reads TGTGCCAGCAGCTCTACCCCTAGGGGCGGGAGTAGGTCCTACAATGAGCAGTTCTTC. The rearrangement joins TRBV11-2 to TRBJ2-1, with 7 bases aligning to TRBD2. CDR3 length: 19 residues. J gave up 1 base and V 4 bases, and 16 bases lay outside the gene matches. Per the germline V gene, CDR1 is SGHAT and CDR2 is FQNNGV.

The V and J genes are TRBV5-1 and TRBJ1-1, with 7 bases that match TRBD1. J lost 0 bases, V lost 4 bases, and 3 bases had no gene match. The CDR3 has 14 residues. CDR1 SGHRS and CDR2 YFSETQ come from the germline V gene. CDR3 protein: CASSMTGMNTEAFF. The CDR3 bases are TGCGCCAGCAGCATGACAGGGATGAACACTGAAGCTTTCTTT.

CDR3 sequence reads: CASSFPAGGLTDTQYF. CDR3 DNA: TGCGCCAGCAGCTTCCCAGCGGGAGGGCTGACAGATACGCAGTATTTT. The chain couples TRBV5-1 to TRBJ2-3, with 10 bases identical to TRBD2. J was trimmed by 3 bases and V by 2 bases; bases with no gene match: 6. CDR3 length: 16 residues. Per germline, CDR1 SGHRS and CDR2 YFSETQ.

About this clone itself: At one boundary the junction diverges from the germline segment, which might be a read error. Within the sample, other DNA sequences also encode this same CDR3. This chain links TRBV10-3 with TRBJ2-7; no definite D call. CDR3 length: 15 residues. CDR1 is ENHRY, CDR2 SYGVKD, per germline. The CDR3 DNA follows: TGCGCCATCAGTGATTTGAGGCTAGAGGCTTACGAGCAGTACTTC. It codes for CAISDLRLEAYEQYF.